These T cell receptor beta chains were read from a single sample in a study of blood T cell repertoires in COVID-19. Sequenced by immunoSEQ multiplex PCR; TCRdb stores in-frame clones only, minus some. The sample yields about 180,000 clones, 75% to 90% seen once. Sequencing input: peripheral blood. Receptor source: a woman between 40 and 50 years old with COVID-19, enrolled during active disease. Each CDR3 is given with its conserved first and last residue. D genes are given only for firm matches. Some rows have no size entry. The others give once, few or many, or a class for an expanded clone.

d_call,v_call,j_call,clone_size,cdr3_length,cdr3_nt,cdr3_aa
TRBD1,TRBV27,TRBJ2-7,-,14,TGTGCCAGCAGTCGGGACAGGGTCGTCCACGAGCAGTACTTC,CASSRDRVVHEQYF
TRBD1,TRBV6-5,TRBJ1-4,once,14,TGTGCCAGCGCGATGACAGGGCTACAGGAAAAACTGTTTTTT,CASAMTGLQEKLFF
-,TRBV6-6,TRBJ1-2,-,15,TGTGCCAGCAGTTACTCGCGGACAGTTAACTATGGCTACACCTTC,CASSYSRTVNYGYTF
TRBD2,TRBV28,TRBJ2-3,-,18,TGTGCCAGCAGTGCCGGGACTAGCGGTCTCACTAGCACAGATACGCAGTATTTT,CASSAGTSGLTSTDTQYF
-,TRBV5-1,TRBJ1-3,-,17,TGCGCCAGCAGCTTGGCCCCAGGGCGGACCTCTGGAAACACCATATATTTT,CASSLAPGRTSGNTIYF
TRBD1,TRBV5-4,TRBJ1-4,-,15,TGTGCCAGCAGCCTGGGGACAGAAGGTTGGGAAAAACTGTTTTTT,CASSLGTEGWEKLFF
TRBD1,TRBV28,TRBJ2-7,-,15,TGTGCCAGCAGTACGACCGGGACAGGGAAATACGAGCAGTACTTC,CASSTTGTGKYEQYF
-,TRBV19,TRBJ2-1,-,16,TGTGCCAGTAGTATTGGCCGGCAGGGGAGGGTTGATGAGCAGTTCTTC,CASSIGRQGRVDEQFF
TRBD2,TRBV7-9,TRBJ2-5,-,17,TGTGCCAGCAGCTTAGCTAGCGGGAGGGCCTTTGTTGAGACCCAGTACTTC,CASSLASGRAFVETQYF
TRBD1,TRBV2,TRBJ1-2,few,12,TGTGCCGGGTCAGGGGGAAACTATGGCTACACCTTC,CAGSGGNYGYTF
-,TRBV24-1,TRBJ1-5,-,15,TGTGCCACCAGTGAGTCAGACAGCGCCCTCCAGCCCCAGCATTTT,CATSESDSALQPQHF
-,TRBV27,TRBJ2-7,medium-sized,15,TGTGCCAGCAGTTTATCCGGGGTCAGCTCCTACGAGCAGTACTTC,CASSLSGVSSYEQYF
TRBD1,TRBV2,TRBJ1-4,-,17,TGTGCCAGCAGTTCCCGGGACAGGGGGCTTGCTAATGAAAAACTGTTTTTT,CASSSRDRGLANEKLFF
TRBD1,TRBV29-1,TRBJ1-2,-,15,TGCAGCGTTGAAGAACGGGACAGAGCTAACTATGGCTACACCTTC,CSVEERDRANYGYTF
-,TRBV12-3/TRBV12-4,TRBJ1-1,-,13,TGTGCCAGCAGTTTTGCGGAGAACACTGAAGCTTTCTTT,CASSFAENTEAFF
-,TRBV24-1,TRBJ2-3,-,14,TGTGCCACCAGTGACCCCCAGCGGACAGATACGCAGTATTTT,CATSDPQRTDTQYF
-,TRBV11-2,TRBJ2-7,-,11,TGTGCCAGCAGCTCAACATACGAGCAGTACTTC,CASSSTYEQYF
-,TRBV6-2/TRBV6-3,TRBJ1-1,once,12,TGTGCCAGCAGTTCTGTCGGCACTGAAGCTTTCTTT,CASSSVGTEAFF
-,TRBV5-6,TRBJ1-2,-,14,TGTGCCAGCAGCTACAGGGTAGCTGTCTCCGGCTACACCTTC,CASSYRVAVSGYTF
-,TRBV6-5,TRBJ1-6,-,16,TGTGCCAGCAGTTACTCGACTAGAGGTTATAATTCACCCCTCCACTTT,CASSYSTRGYNSPLHF
-,TRBV6-5,TRBJ1-2,few,14,TGTGCCAGCAGTTACTCGTTACGGGCGGGTGGCTACACCTTC,CASSYSLRAGGYTF
TRBD1,TRBV29-1,TRBJ2-7,once,16,TGCAGCGTTATCAAGGGGGCGGGACAGGGGGCGAACGAGCAGTACTTC,CSVIKGAGQGANEQYF
-,TRBV2,TRBJ1-2,-,12,TGTGCCAGCAGTCTGGACATCCATGGCTACACCTTC,CASSLDIHGYTF
-,TRBV6-1,TRBJ2-4,-,16,TGTGCCAGCAGTGGGATTTTAGCGGTAGCCAAAAACATTCAGTACTTC,CASSGILAVAKNIQYF
-,TRBV10-1,TRBJ1-2,-,14,TGCGCCAGCAGCGACTCCACGGCTAACTATGGCTACACCTTC,CASSDSTANYGYTF
TRBD1,TRBV7-9,TRBJ2-5,-,16,TGTGCCAGCAGCCCCCGGCCCGGACAGGGAAGCGAGACCCAGTACTTC,CASSPRPGQGSETQYF
TRBD2,TRBV10-2,TRBJ2-2,few,14,TGCGCCACCAGGACTAGCGGGCGCACCGGGGAGCTGTTTTTT,CATRTSGRTGELFF
TRBD1,TRBV9,TRBJ1-4,few,17,TGTGCCAGCAGCGTATTCCCGGGACAGGGTTTCAATGAAAAACTGTTTTTT,CASSVFPGQGFNEKLFF
TRBD2,TRBV11-2,TRBJ2-3,-,17,TGTGCCAGCAGCTTAGTTTCTAGCGGGAGGGGTACAGATACGCAGTATTTT,CASSLVSSGRGTDTQYF
-,TRBV4-2,TRBJ1-3,-,15,TGTGCCAGCAGCCAAGATTCATCGGCGGCCAATGTCATATATTTT,CASSQDSSAANVIYF
TRBD1,TRBV11-2,TRBJ2-5,many,14,TGTGCCAGCAGCAAAACAGGGGCGCAAGAGACCCAGTACTTC,CASSKTGAQETQYF
TRBD1,TRBV6-1,TRBJ1-5,-,20,TGTGCCAGCAGTGAAGCTTTAACCTCAAATCAGGGGGCAGGGAATCAGCCCCAGCATTTT,CASSEALTSNQGAGNQPQHF
-,TRBV7-6,TRBJ2-5,-,13,TGTGCCAGCAGCGCGGCTTTGGGAGAGACCCAGTACTTC,CASSAALGETQYF
TRBD1,TRBV5-5,TRBJ1-5,-,15,TGTGCCAGCAGCTCGGACAGGAAAAACAATCAGCCCCAGCATTTT,CASSSDRKNNQPQHF
TRBD1,TRBV19,TRBJ1-1,-,14,TGTGCCAGTAGTCCCGGGACAGGGTTCACTGAAGCTTTCTTT,CASSPGTGFTEAFF
-,TRBV5-1,TRBJ2-7,-,12,TGCGCCAGCAGCTCGCGGACTTACGAGCAGTACTTC,CASSSRTYEQYF
TRBD1,TRBV2,TRBJ1-3,-,17,TGTGCCAGCAGGGTGACAGGGGGCGATGTCTCTGGAAACACCATATATTTT,CASRVTGGDVSGNTIYF
-,TRBV5-4,TRBJ2-1,-,14,TGTGCCAGCCTGAAGTCGGCGGCCCACAATGAGCAGTTCTTC,CASLKSAAHNEQFF
-,TRBV7-6,TRBJ2-3,-,17,TGTGCCAGCAGCCCCCGGGGCGGGGGCAAGGAGGCAGATACGCAGTATTTT,CASSPRGGGKEADTQYF
-,TRBV7-9,TRBJ2-1,-,16,TGTGCCAGCAGCTTAATCCGCGTAAGCTCCTACAATGAGCAGTTCTTC,CASSLIRVSSYNEQFF
-,TRBV18,TRBJ1-2,-,12,TGTGCCAGCTCACCGGCTGAACGTGGCTACACCTTC,CASSPAERGYTF
-,TRBV15,TRBJ2-2,-,16,TGTGCCACCAGCAGAGATGGAGAAGTCGGCACCGGGGAGCTGTTTTTT,CATSRDGEVGTGELFF
TRBD1,TRBV12-3/TRBV12-4,TRBJ1-2,-,13,TGTGCCAGCAGTTCGGACAGGGATTATGGCTACACCTTC,CASSSDRDYGYTF
TRBD1,TRBV11-2,TRBJ1-3,-,15,TGTGCCAGCAGCATAACAGGGGGGACTGGAAACACCATATATTTT,CASSITGGTGNTIYF
-,TRBV9,TRBJ1-2,-,14,TGTGCCAGCAGCAGTCAACAGGCCCTATATGGCTACACCTTC,CASSSQQALYGYTF
-,TRBV9,TRBJ1-2,few,15,TGTGCCAGCAGCGCCCGCCCGGGCGGGGTCTATGGCTACACCTTC,CASSARPGGVYGYTF
-,TRBV4-2,TRBJ1-4,-,13,TGTGCCAGCAGCCGGGACTGGGATGAAAAACTGTTTTTT,CASSRDWDEKLFF
-,TRBV4-1,TRBJ1-4,-,16,TGCGCCAGCAGCCGGCCCCTATCAGGGTTTAATGAAAAACTGTTTTTT,CASSRPLSGFNEKLFF
TRBD1,TRBV7-2,TRBJ1-1,-,17,TGTGCCAGCAGCTTATATGGGACAGGGCTCCTGAACACTGAAGCTTTCTTT,CASSLYGTGLLNTEAFF
TRBD1,TRBV28,TRBJ2-7,few,14,TGTGCCAGCAGTTTAAGCGCAGGGGGCTACGAGCAGTACTTC,CASSLSAGGYEQYF
-,TRBV3-1/TRBV3-2,TRBJ2-7,-,16,TGTGCCAGCAGCCAAGATCAGGGGTCGGGGAACTCCGAGCAGTACTTC,CASSQDQGSGNSEQYF
TRBD1,TRBV27,TRBJ1-1,-,15,TGTGCCAGCAGTTTAGGGACAGCTCCGAACACTGAAGCTTTCTTT,CASSLGTAPNTEAFF
-,TRBV5-1,TRBJ2-1,-,16,TGCGCCAGCAGCTTGGTGTGGGCGGGGGCGGACAATGAGCAGTTCTTC,CASSLVWAGADNEQFF
-,TRBV27,TRBJ1-5,-,14,TGTGCCAGCAGTTCTGGGGGGAGCAATCAGCCCCAGCATTTT,CASSSGGSNQPQHF
TRBD1,TRBV27,TRBJ2-1,-,15,TGTGCCAGCAGTTTAGACAGGGTCCGCCGGGGTGAGCAGTTCTTC,CASSLDRVRRGEQFF
-,TRBV12-3/TRBV12-4,TRBJ1-3,-,13,TGTGCCAGCAGTTTCTACCTTGGAAACACCATATATTTT,CASSFYLGNTIYF
-,TRBV9,TRBJ1-2,-,17,TGTGCCAGCAGCCCTGTAGCCCTGGGCGGGGGAACGGGTGGCTACACCTTC,CASSPVALGGGTGGYTF